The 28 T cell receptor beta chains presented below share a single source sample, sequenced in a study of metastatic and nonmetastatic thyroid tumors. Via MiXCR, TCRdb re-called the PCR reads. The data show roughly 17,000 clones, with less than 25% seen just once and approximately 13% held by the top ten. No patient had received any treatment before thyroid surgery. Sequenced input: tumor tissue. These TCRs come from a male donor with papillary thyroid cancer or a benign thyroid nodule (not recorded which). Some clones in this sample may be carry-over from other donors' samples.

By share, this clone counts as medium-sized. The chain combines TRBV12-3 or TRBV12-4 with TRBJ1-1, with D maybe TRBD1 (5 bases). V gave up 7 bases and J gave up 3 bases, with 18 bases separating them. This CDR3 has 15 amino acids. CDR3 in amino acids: CASNKWGGWDTEAFF. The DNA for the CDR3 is TGTGCCAGCAACAAATGGGGGGGGTGGGACACTGAAGCTTTCTTT.

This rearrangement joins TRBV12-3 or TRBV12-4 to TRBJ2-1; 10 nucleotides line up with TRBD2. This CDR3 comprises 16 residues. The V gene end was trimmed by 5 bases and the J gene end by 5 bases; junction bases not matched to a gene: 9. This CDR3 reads CASSTSLAGEDNEQFF. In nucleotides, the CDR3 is TGTGCCAGCAGTACATCGCTAGCGGGAGAAGACAATGAGCAGTTCTTC.

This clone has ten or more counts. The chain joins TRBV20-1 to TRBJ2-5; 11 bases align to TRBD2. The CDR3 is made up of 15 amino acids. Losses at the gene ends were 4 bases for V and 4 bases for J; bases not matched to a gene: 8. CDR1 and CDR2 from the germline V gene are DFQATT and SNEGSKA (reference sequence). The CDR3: CSATDSGGGSETQYF. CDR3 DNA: TGCAGTGCTACAGATAGCGGGGGGGGTTCAGAGACCCAGTACTTC.

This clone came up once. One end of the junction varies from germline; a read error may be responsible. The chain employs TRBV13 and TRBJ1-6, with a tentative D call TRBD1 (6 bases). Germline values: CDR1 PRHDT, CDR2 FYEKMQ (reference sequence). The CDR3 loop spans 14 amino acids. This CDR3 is CSSGSGTPNVPLHF. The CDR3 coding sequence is TGTTCCAGCGGCTCTGGGACACCGAATGTCCCCCTCCACTTT. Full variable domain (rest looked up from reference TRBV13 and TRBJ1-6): AAGVIQSPRHLIKEKRETATLKCYPIPRHDTVYWYQQGPGQDPQFLISFYEKMQSDKGSIPDRFSAQQFSDYHSELNMSSLELGDSALYFCSSGSGTPNVPLHFGNGTRLTVT.

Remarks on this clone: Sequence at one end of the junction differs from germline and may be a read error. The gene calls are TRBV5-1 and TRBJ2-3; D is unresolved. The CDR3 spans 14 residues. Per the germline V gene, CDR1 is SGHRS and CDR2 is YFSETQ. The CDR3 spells CASSSSTSTYTQYF. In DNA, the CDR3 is TGCGCCAGCAGCTCCTCTACAAGCACATATACGCAGTATTTT.

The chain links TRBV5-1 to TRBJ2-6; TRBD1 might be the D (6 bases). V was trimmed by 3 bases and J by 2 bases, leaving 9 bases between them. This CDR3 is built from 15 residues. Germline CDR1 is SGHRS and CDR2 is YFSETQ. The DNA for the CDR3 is TGCGCCAGCAGCTCACAGGGCACTGGGGCCAACGTCCTGACTTTC. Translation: CASSSQGTGANVLTF. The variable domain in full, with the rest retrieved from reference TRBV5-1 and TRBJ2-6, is KAGVTQTPRYLIKTRGQQVTLSCSPISGHRSVSWYQQTPGQGLQFLFEYFSETQRNKGNFPGRFSGRQFSNSRSEMNVSTLELGDSALYLCASSSQGTGANVLTFGAGSRLTVL.

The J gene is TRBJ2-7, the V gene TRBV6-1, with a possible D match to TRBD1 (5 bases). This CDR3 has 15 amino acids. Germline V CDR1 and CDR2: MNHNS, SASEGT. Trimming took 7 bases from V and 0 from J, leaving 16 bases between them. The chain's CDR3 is CASTQGATGSYEQYF. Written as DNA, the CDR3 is TGTGCCAGCACCCAAGGGGCCACAGGCTCCTACGAGCAGTACTTC.

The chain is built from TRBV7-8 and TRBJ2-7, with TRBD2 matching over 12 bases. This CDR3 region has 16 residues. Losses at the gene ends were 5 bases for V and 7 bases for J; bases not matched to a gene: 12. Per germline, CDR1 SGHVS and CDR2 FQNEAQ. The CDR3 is CASSTQTSGGLLEQYF. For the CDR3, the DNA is TGTGCCAGCAGCACCCAGACTAGCGGGGGCCTCCTGGAGCAGTACTTC.

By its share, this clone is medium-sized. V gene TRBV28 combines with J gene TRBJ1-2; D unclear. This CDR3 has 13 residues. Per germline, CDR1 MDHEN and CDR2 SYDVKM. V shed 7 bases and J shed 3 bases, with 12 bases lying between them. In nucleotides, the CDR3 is TGTGCCAGCAACCCGGTTGGATACTATGGCTACACCTTC. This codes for CASNPVGYYGYTF.

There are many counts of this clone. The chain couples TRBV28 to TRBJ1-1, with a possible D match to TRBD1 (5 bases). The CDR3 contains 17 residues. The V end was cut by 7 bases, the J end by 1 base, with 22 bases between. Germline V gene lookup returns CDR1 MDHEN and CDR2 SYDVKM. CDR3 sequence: CASTPSPTGLSNTEAFF. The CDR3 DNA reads TGTGCCAGCACCCCCTCTCCCACAGGACTTTCGAACACTGAAGCTTTCTTT.

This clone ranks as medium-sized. Written as DNA, the CDR3 is TGTGCCAGCAGTTTAGGACAGGGTGCCTACAATGAGCAGTTCTTC. Translating it yields CASSLGQGAYNEQFF. V is TRBV28 and J is TRBJ2-1; 8 bases map to TRBD1. The germline gives CDR1 MDHEN, CDR2 SYDVKM. The length of the CDR3 is 15 residues. Trimming cost V 2 bases and J 2 bases; bases outside gene matches: 2.

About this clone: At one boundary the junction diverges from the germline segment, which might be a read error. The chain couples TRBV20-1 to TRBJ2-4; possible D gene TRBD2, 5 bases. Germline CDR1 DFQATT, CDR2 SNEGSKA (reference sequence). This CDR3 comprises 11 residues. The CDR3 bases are TGCAGTGCTAGAGATGGTCGGGGTGAATACTTT. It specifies CSARDGRGEYF.

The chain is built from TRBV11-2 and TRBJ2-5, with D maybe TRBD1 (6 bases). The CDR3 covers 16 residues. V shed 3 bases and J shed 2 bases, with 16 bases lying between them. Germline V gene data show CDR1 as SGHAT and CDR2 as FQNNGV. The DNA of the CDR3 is TGTGCCAGCAGCTTCACGAGGGGGAGCGAACAAGAGACCCAGTACTTC. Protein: CASSFTRGSEQETQYF.

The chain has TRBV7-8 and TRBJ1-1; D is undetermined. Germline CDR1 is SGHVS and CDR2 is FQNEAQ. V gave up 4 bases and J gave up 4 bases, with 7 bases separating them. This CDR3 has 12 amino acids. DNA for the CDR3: TGTGCCAGCAGCTACAAAGGCACTGAAGCTTTCTTT. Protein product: CASSYKGTEAFF. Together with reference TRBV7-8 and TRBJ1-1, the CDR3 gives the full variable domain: GAGVSQSPRYKVAKRGQDVALRCDPISGHVSLFWYQQALGQGPEFLTYFQNEAQLDKSGLPSDRFFAERPEGSVSTLKIQRTQQEDSAVYLCASSYKGTEAFFGQGTRLTVV.

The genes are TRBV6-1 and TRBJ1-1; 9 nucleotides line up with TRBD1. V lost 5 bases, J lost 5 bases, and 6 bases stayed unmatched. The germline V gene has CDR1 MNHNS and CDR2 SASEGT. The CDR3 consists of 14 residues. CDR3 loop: CASSPGTGRTEAFF. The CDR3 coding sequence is TGTGCCAGCAGTCCCGGGACAGGGCGGACTGAAGCTTTCTTT.

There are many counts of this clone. The CDR3 sequence is CSARKTNEKLFF. CDR3 DNA sequence: TGCAGTGCTAGAAAAACTAATGAAAAACTGTTTTTT. This chain connects TRBV20-1 to TRBJ1-4; D ambiguous. V was pared by 2 bases and J by 1 base, with 2 bases between. This CDR3 comprises 12 residues. CDR1 and CDR2 from the germline V gene are DFQATT and SNEGSKA (reference sequence).

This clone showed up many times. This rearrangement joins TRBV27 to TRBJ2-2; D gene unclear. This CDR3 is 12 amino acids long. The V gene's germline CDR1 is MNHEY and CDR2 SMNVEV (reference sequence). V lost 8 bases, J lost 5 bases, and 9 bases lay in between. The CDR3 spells CASGYWTGELFF. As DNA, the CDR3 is TGTGCCAGCGGATACTGGACCGGGGAGCTGTTTTTT.

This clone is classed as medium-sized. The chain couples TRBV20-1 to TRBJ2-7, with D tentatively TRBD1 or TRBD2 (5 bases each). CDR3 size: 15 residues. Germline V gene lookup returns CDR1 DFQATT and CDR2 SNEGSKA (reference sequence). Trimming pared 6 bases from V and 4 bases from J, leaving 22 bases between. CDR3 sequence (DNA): TGCAGTGCACAAAAATCGGGGCTAACTTTATACGAGCAGTACTTC. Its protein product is CSAQKSGLTLYEQYF.

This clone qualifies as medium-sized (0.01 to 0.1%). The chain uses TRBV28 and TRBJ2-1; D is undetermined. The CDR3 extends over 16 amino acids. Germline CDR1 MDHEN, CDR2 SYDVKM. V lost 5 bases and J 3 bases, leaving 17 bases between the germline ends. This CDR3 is CASSPNRVFFYNEQFF. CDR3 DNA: TGTGCCAGCAGTCCAAATAGGGTTTTCTTCTACAATGAGCAGTTCTTC.

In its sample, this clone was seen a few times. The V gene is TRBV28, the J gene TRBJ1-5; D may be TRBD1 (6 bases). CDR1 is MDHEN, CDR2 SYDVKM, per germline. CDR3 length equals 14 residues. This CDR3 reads CDNNQGTGNQPQHF. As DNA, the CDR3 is TGTGACAACAATCAGGGGACGGGCAATCAGCCCCAGCATTTT. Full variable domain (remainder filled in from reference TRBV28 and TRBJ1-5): DVKVTQSSRYLVKRTGEKVFLECVQDMDHENMFWYRQDPGLGLRLIYFSYDVKMKEKGDIPEGYSVSREKKERFSLILESASTNQTSMYLCDNNQGTGNQPQHFGDGTRLSIL.

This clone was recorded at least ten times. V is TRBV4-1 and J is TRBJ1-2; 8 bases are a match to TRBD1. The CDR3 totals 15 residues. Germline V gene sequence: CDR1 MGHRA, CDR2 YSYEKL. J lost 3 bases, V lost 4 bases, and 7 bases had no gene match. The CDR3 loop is CASSPEGTGHYGYTF. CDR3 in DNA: TGCGCCAGCAGCCCCGAAGGGACAGGCCACTATGGCTACACCTTC.

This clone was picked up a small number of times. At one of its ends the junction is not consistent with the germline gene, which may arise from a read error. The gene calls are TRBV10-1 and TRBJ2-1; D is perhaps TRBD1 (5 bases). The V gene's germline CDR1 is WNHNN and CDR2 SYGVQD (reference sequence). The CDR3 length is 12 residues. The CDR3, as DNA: TGCGCCAGCATTGAGTCAGGGTCTCTTTTGTTCTTC. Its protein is CASIESGSLLFF.

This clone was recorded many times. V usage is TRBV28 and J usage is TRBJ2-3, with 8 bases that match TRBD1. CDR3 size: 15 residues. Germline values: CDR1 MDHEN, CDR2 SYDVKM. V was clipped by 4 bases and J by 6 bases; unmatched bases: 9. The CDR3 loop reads CASSSPQGAHDTQYF. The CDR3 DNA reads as TGTGCCAGCAGTTCGCCCCAGGGGGCGCATGATACGCAGTATTTT.

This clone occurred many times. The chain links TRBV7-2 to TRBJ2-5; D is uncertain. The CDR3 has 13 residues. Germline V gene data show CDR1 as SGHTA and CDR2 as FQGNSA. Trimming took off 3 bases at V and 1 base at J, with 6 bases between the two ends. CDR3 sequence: CASSLAIQETQYF. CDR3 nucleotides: TGTGCCAGCAGCTTGGCGATCCAAGAGACCCAGTACTTC.

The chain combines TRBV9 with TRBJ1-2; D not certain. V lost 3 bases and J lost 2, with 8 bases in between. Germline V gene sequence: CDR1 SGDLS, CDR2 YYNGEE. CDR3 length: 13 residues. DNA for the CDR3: TGTGCCAGCAGCGAGCACGCGAACTATGGCTACACCTTC. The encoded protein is CASSEHANYGYTF.

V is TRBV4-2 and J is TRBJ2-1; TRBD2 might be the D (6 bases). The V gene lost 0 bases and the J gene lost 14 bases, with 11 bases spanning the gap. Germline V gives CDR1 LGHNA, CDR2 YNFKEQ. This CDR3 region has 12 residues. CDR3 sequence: CASSQDRGREFF. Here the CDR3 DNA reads TGTGCCAGCAGCCAAGATCGGGGGAGAGAGTTCTTC.

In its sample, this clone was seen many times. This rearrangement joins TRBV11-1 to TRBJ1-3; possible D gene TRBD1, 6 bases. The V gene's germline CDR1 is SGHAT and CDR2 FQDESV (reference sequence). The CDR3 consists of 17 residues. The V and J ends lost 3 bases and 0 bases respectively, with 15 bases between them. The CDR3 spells CASSFGGRAFSGNTIYF. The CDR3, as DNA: TGTGCCAGCAGCTTTGGGGGCAGGGCATTCTCTGGAAACACCATATATTTT.

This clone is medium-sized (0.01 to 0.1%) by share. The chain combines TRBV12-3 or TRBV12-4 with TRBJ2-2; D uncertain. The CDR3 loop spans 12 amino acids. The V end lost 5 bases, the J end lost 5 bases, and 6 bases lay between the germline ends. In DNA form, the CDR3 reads TGTGCCAGCAGTAGAGAGACCGGGGAGCTGTTTTTT. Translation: CASSRETGELFF.